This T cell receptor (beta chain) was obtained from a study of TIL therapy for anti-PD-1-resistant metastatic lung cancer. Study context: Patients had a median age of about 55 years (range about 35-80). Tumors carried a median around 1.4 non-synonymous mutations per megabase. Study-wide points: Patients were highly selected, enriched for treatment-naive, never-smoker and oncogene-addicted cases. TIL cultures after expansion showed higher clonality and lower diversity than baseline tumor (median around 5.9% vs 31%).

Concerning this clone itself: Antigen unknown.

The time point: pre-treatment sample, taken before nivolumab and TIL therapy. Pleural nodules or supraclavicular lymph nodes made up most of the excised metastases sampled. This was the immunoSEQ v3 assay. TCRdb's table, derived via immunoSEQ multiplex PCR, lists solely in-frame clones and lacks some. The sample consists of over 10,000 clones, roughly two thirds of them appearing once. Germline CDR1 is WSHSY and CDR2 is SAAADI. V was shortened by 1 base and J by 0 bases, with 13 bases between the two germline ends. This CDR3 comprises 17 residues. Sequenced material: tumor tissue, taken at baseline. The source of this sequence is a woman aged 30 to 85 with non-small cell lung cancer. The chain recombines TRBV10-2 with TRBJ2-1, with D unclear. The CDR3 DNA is TGCGCCAGCAGTGAGTTCTTTCGTAAAAGCTCCTACAATGAGCAGTTCTTC. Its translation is CASSEFFRKSSYNEQFF.